A selection of T cell receptor beta chains follows, all from one sample in a study of blood T cell repertoires in COVID-19. TCRdb's table, derived via immunoSEQ multiplex PCR, lists solely in-frame clones and lacks some. This table holds 140,000 to 150,000 clones, 70% to 90% found once. Sequencing was carried out using peripheral blood. These receptors originate from a woman aged 40 to 49 with active or convalescent COVID-19. CDR3s include the opening cysteine and the closing phenylalanine or tryptophan. The order of the fields is V gene, J gene, D gene, clone size, CDR3 DNA, CDR3 protein. A D gene is named only where the DNA matches it firmly. Rows may omit the clone size; those that give it use once, few, many or a size class.

>TRBV4-1|TRBJ1-3|-|once
TGCGCCAGCAGCCAACCCCGCACAGGGGGAAACACCATATATTTT
CASSQPRTGGNTIYF
>TRBV21-1|TRBJ1-2|-|-
TGTGCCAGCAGCAAAGACGTAGGACAGGGGCGGGAATGGGGCTACACCTTC
CASSKDVGQGREWGYTF
>TRBV29-1|TRBJ1-1|-|-
TGCAGCGGGGGGGTTGGCGGTCAAGTGACTGAAGCTTTCTTT
CSGGVGGQVTEAFF
>TRBV2|TRBJ1-1|-|-
TGTGCCAGCAGATCAGACGGTCAGGGCACTGAAGCTTTCTTT
CASRSDGQGTEAFF
>TRBV19|TRBJ2-7|-|-
TGTGCCAGTAGTTTAGCGGTGGGAGCCTACGGGCAGTACTTC
CASSLAVGAYGQYF
>TRBV2|TRBJ1-1|-|medium-sized
TGTGCCAGCAGGGGGCAGGAGGGCTTGCTCACTGAAGCTTTCTTT
CASRGQEGLLTEAFF
>TRBV29-1|TRBJ2-3|TRBD1|-
TGCAGCGTGGGACAGGGTACAGATACGCAGTATTTT
CSVGQGTDTQYF
>TRBV5-4|TRBJ1-4|TRBD1|-
TGTGCCAGCAGCCCACGGACAGGGGTTAATGAAAAACTGTTTTTT
CASSPRTGVNEKLFF
>TRBV7-2|TRBJ2-1|-|-
TGTGCCAGCACCCCACAGGGATTTGACAATGAGCAGTTCTTC
CASTPQGFDNEQFF
>TRBV9|TRBJ2-5|TRBD2|-
TGTGCCAGCAGCGTAGGCGGGGGGTCACAAGAGACCCAGTACTTC
CASSVGGGSQETQYF
>TRBV29-1|TRBJ1-5|-|-
TGCAGCGTTGGAGGAGGGGAACACAATCAGCCCCAGCATTTT
CSVGGGEHNQPQHF
>TRBV6-6|TRBJ1-2|-|-
TGTGCCAGCAATCGTAAACAGCAGGGAATGGCTAACTATGGCTACACCTTC
CASNRKQQGMANYGYTF
>TRBV7-2|TRBJ1-1|TRBD1|-
TGTGCCAGCAGCTTTTTGGGGGGACAGGAGGCTTTCTTT
CASSFLGGQEAFF
>TRBV4-1|TRBJ1-1|-|-
TGCGCCAGCAGCCAAGTCGTCCCCGAGAGGGCTTTCTTT
CASSQVVPERAFF
>TRBV6-5|TRBJ2-1|TRBD2|-
TGTGCCAGCACCTCCCCGGGGCTAGCGGGGAATGAGCAGTTCTTC
CASTSPGLAGNEQFF
>TRBV7-6|TRBJ1-3|TRBD1|-
TGTGCCAGCAGCTTACGATGGGACAGGGACTGGTTTTCTGGAAACACCATATATTTT
CASSLRWDRDWFSGNTIYF
>TRBV3-1/TRBV3-2|TRBJ2-3|TRBD2|-
TGTGCCAGCAGCCCCAAGCGGGGGGGAGGGTCAGATACGCAGTATTTT
CASSPKRGGGSDTQYF
>TRBV5-1|TRBJ2-3|TRBD1|-
TGCGCCAGCAGGGAAGGGACAGGGGGCGCCGATACGCAGTATTTT
CASREGTGGADTQYF
>TRBV5-4|TRBJ1-1|-|-
TGTGCCAGCAGGCAAGAGACTGAAGCTTTCTTT
CASRQETEAFF
>TRBV7-9|TRBJ2-7|-|few
TGTGCCAGCAGCCCCCCAGGAGGGCCAGAGCAGTACTTC
CASSPPGGPEQYF
>TRBV5-1|TRBJ1-5|TRBD1|once
TGCGCCAGCAGCTTGGGACAGGGAGATAGTCAGCCCCAGCATTTT
CASSLGQGDSQPQHF
>TRBV28|TRBJ1-4|-|-
TGTGCCAGCAGTACACAGGGCGGCCCTTCTGAAAAACTGTTTTTT
CASSTQGGPSEKLFF
>TRBV27|TRBJ2-1|-|-
TGTGCCAGCAATAGTCTTGGGGGCCCACCTAGGGATGAGCAGTTCTTC
CASNSLGGPPRDEQFF
>TRBV4-2|TRBJ1-1|TRBD1|-
TGTGCCAGCAGCCAAGATGAGATGAGGGGGCGAACTGAAGCTTTCTTT
CASSQDEMRGRTEAFF
>TRBV2|TRBJ2-2|TRBD2|-
TGTGCCAGCAGTGGTCAGCGGGGGAACACCGGGGAGCTGTTTTTT
CASSGQRGNTGELFF
>TRBV18|TRBJ1-4|-|-
TGTGCCAGCTCGCTTCGGGGACAAAGAGGGGCTGAAAAACTGTTTTTT
CASSLRGQRGAEKLFF
>TRBV5-1|TRBJ2-6|-|-
TGCGCCAGCAGCTTACAGGGAGCGCCTGGGGCCAACGTCCTGACTTTC
CASSLQGAPGANVLTF
>TRBV5-1|TRBJ1-5|-|-
TGCGCCAGCAGCTTGGGAGGGGGGGCGGTGTTAAGCAATCAGCCCCAGCATTTT
CASSLGGGAVLSNQPQHF
>TRBV5-1|TRBJ1-4|-|-
TGCGCCAGCAGCTGGGGGGGCATAGCTAATGAAAAACTGTTTTTT
CASSWGGIANEKLFF
>TRBV18|TRBJ2-3|TRBD2|-
TGTGCCAGCTCACCACAACGCGGGAGACGCACAGATACGCAGTATTTT
CASSPQRGRRTDTQYF
>TRBV19|TRBJ1-5|-|-
TGTGCCAGTAGTAAGGGACAATATAGCAATCAGCCCCAGCATTTT
CASSKGQYSNQPQHF
>TRBV7-9|TRBJ1-6|TRBD1|once
TGTGCCAGCAGCTCCCGGACAGGGAGTAATTCACCCCTCCACTTT
CASSSRTGSNSPLHF
>TRBV28|TRBJ1-5|-|-
TGTGCCAGCAGTTTATTTGACAGGAAACTCAATCAGCCCCAGCATTTT
CASSLFDRKLNQPQHF
>TRBV4-3|TRBJ1-2|TRBD1|-
TGCGCCAGCAGCCAAGCAACAGGGGCGGACTATGGCTACACCTTC
CASSQATGADYGYTF
>TRBV10-2|TRBJ1-2|-|-
TGCGCCAGCAGTGAACGGGGGGCCCTTAAGGGCTACACCTTC
CASSERGALKGYTF
>TRBV4-1|TRBJ1-3|-|-
TGCGCCAGCAGCCAAGAAGGCAGGGGTCCGACTGGAAACACCATATATTTT
CASSQEGRGPTGNTIYF
>TRBV7-9|TRBJ2-3|TRBD1|-
TGTGCCAGCAGCTTAGCCGTACGTCGTACAGGGGCAGCAGATACGCAGTATTTT
CASSLAVRRTGAADTQYF
>TRBV11-2|TRBJ1-2|-|once
TGTGCCAGCAGCCGCGCGGGGGGGGCGGACGGCTACACCTTC
CASSRAGGADGYTF
>TRBV28|TRBJ1-2|-|-
TGTGCCAGCAGATGGGGAGGAACCTATGGCTACACCTTC
CASRWGGTYGYTF
>TRBV5-8|TRBJ1-2|-|-
TGTGCCAGCAGCTTGGCCGAGAGGTCAGGGGTGTTCGACTATGGCTACACCTTC
CASSLAERSGVFDYGYTF
>TRBV10-3|TRBJ1-3|TRBD1|few
TGTGCCATCAAGGGGGCCTTCTCTGGAAACACCATATATTTT
CAIKGAFSGNTIYF
>TRBV2|TRBJ2-3|-|once
TGTGCCAGCATTGAGGGCAGGGTGGCAGATACGCAGTATTTT
CASIEGRVADTQYF
>TRBV4-1|TRBJ2-3|-|-
TGCGCCAGCAGCCAAGAGTGGACTGGAGATACGCAGTATTTT
CASSQEWTGDTQYF
>TRBV11-3|TRBJ1-1|-|-
TGTGCCAGCAGCTTAGACACGCGAACTGAAGCTTTCTTT
CASSLDTRTEAFF
>TRBV9|TRBJ2-2|TRBD2|few
TGTGCCAGCAGCGCACTAGCGGGAGGCGGGGAGCTGTTTTTT
CASSALAGGGELFF
>TRBV2|TRBJ2-6|-|-
TGTGCCAGCAGGCGAGACTTGAGCTCTGGGGCCAACGTCCTGACTTTC
CASRRDLSSGANVLTF
>TRBV21-1|TRBJ2-7|-|-
TGTGCCAGCAGCAAAGCGCTTTTTTCCTGGACAGGTACTTCCTACGAGCAGTACTTC
CASSKALFSWTGTSYEQYF
>TRBV27|TRBJ1-5|-|-
TGTGCCAGCAGATCCCAGGCTAGCAATCAGCCCCAGCATTTT
CASRSQASNQPQHF
>TRBV9|TRBJ2-5|TRBD2|-
TGTGCCAGCAGCGTAAGAGCCCTAGCGGTACCGGAGGAGACCCAGTACTTC
CASSVRALAVPEETQYF
>TRBV7-6|TRBJ2-7|-|-
TGTGCCAGCAGCCCAGGCGCTAGCGACGAGCAGTACTTC
CASSPGASDEQYF
>TRBV7-2|TRBJ2-3|TRBD2|-
TGTGCCAGCAGCCCACGGCCGGGACTAGCGGGAGTCACGCAGTATTTT
CASSPRPGLAGVTQYF
>TRBV11-3|TRBJ2-1|TRBD2|-
TGTGCCAGCAGCGCTACTAGCGGGAGGTATACCTACAATGAGCAGTTCTTC
CASSATSGRYTYNEQFF
>TRBV9|TRBJ1-1|-|-
TGTGCCAGCAGCGTAGACTGGGCGGGGAGTTGGAACACTGAAGCTTTCTTT
CASSVDWAGSWNTEAFF